This T cell receptor beta chain was documented in a study of chemoradiotherapy in HPV16-positive cancers. Overall study context: A couple of HPV16-positive patients' cells yielded candidate HPV-specific clones and common motifs. The study's findings and limits: HPV-responsive T-cell expansion during chemoradiotherapy was linked to improved recurrence-free survival in HPV16-positive patients. During treatment, candidate HPV-specific clones and E7-related motifs expanded in tumor. HPV-specific T cells were functionally defined from only a couple of HPV16-positive patients.

The assay was immunoSEQ multiplex PCR, and TCRdb's table has in-frame clones only and misses some. The repertoire has 30,000 or so clones, 80% to 90% of them found once; the top ten carry 2.5% to 3.5%. Regarding this clone: Its matching antigen is unknown.

Germline V gives CDR1 LNHDA, CDR2 SQIVND (reference sequence). CDR3 length: 12 residues. J gave up 14 bases and V 3 bases, and 8 bases lay outside the gene matches. This chain connects TRBV19 to TRBJ2-3, with 7 bases lining up with TRBD2. The clonotype comes from a human donor with HPV-associated anogenital cancer. Sequences were derived from blood, sampled from a patient who underwent chemoradiotherapy. CDR3 bases: TGTGCCAGTAGTATTACGGGAGGCCCTTGGTATTTT. Translating gives CASSITGGPWYF.